Below, 23 T cell receptor beta chains from the same sample are listed, as sequenced in a study of regulatory T cells in long-lasting Graves disease. CDR3-region Arm-PCR and iRepertoire HTBI primers produced the TCR beta libraries. TCRdb ran MiXCR on the multiplex PCR reads and lists one entry per CDR3 protein. The sample records roughly 520,000 distinct CDR3 sequences, around 12% being singletons. As to time point: newly diagnosed GD, antithyroid drugs for less than 3 months. PBMC RNA served as the TCR library source. These data were also reused for a study on T cells in Graves' hyperthyroidism and ophthalmopathy.

The material sequenced was peripheral blood mononuclear cells (PBMCs), taken at new diagnosis, from a patient treated with antithyroid drugs. The receptors here all came from a young woman with Graves disease.

This clonotype was seen at least ten times. One end of the junction fails to match germline, which may point to a read error. The chain recombines TRBV16 with TRBJ2-4; no clear D. The length of the CDR3 is 13 residues. The V gene's germline CDR1 is KGHSY and CDR2 FQNENV. DNA of the CDR3: TGTGCCAGCACCCAACTAGCCAAAAACATTCAGTACTTC. Protein sequence: CASTQLAKNIQYF.

This clonotype has a handful of counts. The V call is TRBV14, the J call TRBJ2-5, with D hard to call. Trimming cost V 5 bases and J 0 bases, with 10 bases left between them. Germline-derived CDR1 and CDR2 are SGHDN and FVKESK. The CDR3 contains 14 residues. Written as DNA, the CDR3 is TGTGCCAGCAGCAAAGCTGGGTACCAAGAGACCCAGTACTTC. Translation: CASSKAGYQETQYF.

V and J are TRBV4-3 and TRBJ2-1; TRBD2 might be the D (6 bases). Between the trimmed V and J ends, which lost 3 bases and 2 bases, there was a span of 14 bases. CDR1 LGHNA and CDR2 YSLEER come from the germline V gene. The CDR3 loop spans 16 amino acids. Written as DNA, the CDR3 is TGCGCCAGCAGCCACCAGTGGGGGAGGACCTACAATGAGCAGTTCTTC. Its protein product is CASSHQWGRTYNEQFF.

This clonotype was seen repeatedly, ten times or more. The genes are TRBV14 and TRBJ1-1, with D possibly being TRBD1 (5 bases). V was cut by 4 bases and J by 5 bases, with 17 bases left in between. Germline CDR1 reads SGHDN; CDR2 reads FVKESK. This CDR3 region has 15 residues. The CDR3 DNA is TGTGCCAGCAGCCCCTTGGGTGAGGGGAGGACTGAAGCTTTCTTT. This encodes CASSPLGEGRTEAFF.

This clonotype was recorded a few times. This chain links TRBV6-5 with TRBJ2-2; no reliable D call. The CDR3 contains 12 residues. Trimming took 2 bases from V and 7 from J, leaving 5 bases between them. Germline-derived CDR1 and CDR2 are MNHEY and SVGAGI. CDR3 sequence reads: CASSYPGGELFF. CDR3 sequence (DNA): TGTGCCAGCAGTTACCCCGGCGGGGAGCTGTTTTTT.

This clonotype was observed a handful of times. The chain is built from TRBV6-1 and TRBJ2-6; TRBD1 matches at 10 bases. Per the germline V gene, CDR1 is MNHNS and CDR2 is SASEGT. V trimming: 4 bases; J trimming: 0 bases; junction bases outside the gene matches: 3. The CDR3 runs 17 residues. The CDR3 sequence: CASSGGQGDSGANVLTF. In nucleotides, the CDR3 is TGTGCCAGCAGTGGTGGACAGGGGGACTCTGGGGCCAACGTCCTGACTTTC.

Regarding this clonotype: A clone one base away is much larger, so this may be a read error. This CDR3 is CASGPLGGWRELFF. The CDR3 bases are TGCGCCAGCGGCCCCTTGGGGGGGTGGAGGGAGCTGTTTTTT. The J gene is TRBJ2-2, the V gene TRBV4-3; 7 bases line up with TRBD2. The CDR3 is 14 amino acids. Germline lookup yields CDR1 LGHNA and CDR2 YSLEER. J was trimmed by 9 bases and V by 8 bases; bases with no gene match: 12.

This clonotype was seen ten or more times. The genes are TRBV7-9 and TRBJ2-5, with 8 bases matching TRBD2. The CDR3 is 13 residues long. The ends lost 3 bases at V and 4 bases at J; junction bases unmatched: 1. The germline V gene has CDR1 SEHNR and CDR2 FQNEAQ (reference sequence). The CDR3 spells CASSFGGVETQYF. Here the CDR3 DNA reads TGTGCCAGCAGCTTCGGGGGGGTAGAGACCCAGTACTTC.

In this sample, this clonotype turned up many times. The chain is built from TRBV7-9 and TRBJ1-2; D is perhaps TRBD1 (5 bases). The CDR3 runs 14 residues. Germline lookup yields CDR1 SEHNR and CDR2 FQNEAQ (reference sequence). The ends were cut back, 3 bases at V and 4 bases at J, with 12 bases in the middle. The CDR3 bases are TGTGCCAGCAGCTTCGCGCAGGGAAGCTATGGCTACACCTTC. It specifies CASSFAQGSYGYTF.

Remarks on this clonotype: A read error may explain this, as a much larger clone is one base away. The chain carries TRBV10-3 and TRBJ2-7; weak D call: TRBD2 (6 bases). There are 14 residues in the CDR3. The germline gives CDR1 ENHRY, CDR2 SYGVKD. The CDR3 DNA reads TGTGCCACCCGGCGGCTAGCGACAACCTACGAGCGGTACTTC. This sequence encodes CATRRLATTYERYF.

This clonotype was recorded at least ten times. The V call is TRBV4-2, the J call TRBJ1-1; unclear D gene. This CDR3 has 15 residues. V shed 5 bases and J shed 6 bases, with 19 bases lying between them. Germline assignment: CDR1 LGHNA and CDR2 YNFKEQ. CDR3 amino acids: CASSYSAKGQAEAFF. CDR3 DNA sequence: TGTGCCAGCAGCTACTCAGCAAAAGGGCAGGCTGAAGCTTTCTTT.

This clonotype showed up just a few times. J is TRBJ2-3 and V is TRBV7-9, with D possibly being TRBD2 (6 bases). Trimming removed 1 base from V and 0 bases from J, with 14 bases in between. The germline gives CDR1 SEHNR, CDR2 FQNEAQ (reference sequence). The CDR3 has 17 residues. This chain's CDR3 is CASSLGHAGPSTDTQYF. The CDR3 DNA reads as TGTGCCAGCAGCTTAGGACATGCGGGACCTAGCACAGATACGCAGTATTTT.

The chain links TRBV9 to TRBJ1-2; D is ambiguous. This CDR3 region has 11 residues. V lost 2 bases and J 8 bases, leaving 7 bases between the germline ends. CDR1 and CDR2 from the germline V gene are SGDLS and YYNGEE. The CDR3 here is CASSVGVGYTF. CDR3 nucleotide sequence: TGTGCCAGCAGCGTTGGTGTCGGCTACACCTTC.

This clonotype has only a few counts. Compared with germline, one end of the junction differs, possibly owing to a read error. Here the CDR3 reads CACSHLGTLGLPETQYF. The CDR3 DNA follows: TGTGCCTGCAGCCATCTAGGGACCTTAGGACTTCCCGAGACCCAGTACTTC. The chain carries TRBV3-1 and TRBJ2-5, with D tentatively TRBD1 or TRBD2 (5 bases each). The CDR3 extends over 17 amino acids. The germline V gene encodes CDR1 LGHDT and CDR2 YNNKEL (reference sequence).

Turning to this clonotype: This may be a read error: a much more frequent sequence differs by one nucleotide. This chain links TRBV28 with TRBJ1-1; D ambiguous. The CDR3 has 14 residues. The germline CDR1 and CDR2 sequences are MDHEN and SYDVKM. The V and J ends lost 3 bases and 1 base respectively, with 9 bases between them. CDR3 DNA: TGTGCCAGCAGTTTGCGGGTTTGGAACACTGAAGCTTTCTTT. This encodes CASSLRVWNTEAFF.

At least ten counts were recorded for this clonotype. The V and J genes are TRBV12-3 or TRBV12-4 and TRBJ2-7; perhaps TRBD2 as D (5 bases). This CDR3 comprises 15 residues. V was shortened by 2 bases and J by 2 bases, with 13 bases between the two germline ends. CDR3 sequence: CASSLKRTYTYEQYF. CDR3 bases: TGTGCCAGCAGTTTAAAGCGGACTTACACCTACGAGCAGTACTTC.

There are many counts of this clonotype. The chain joins TRBV29-1 to TRBJ2-3; unclear D gene. The germline V and J ends were trimmed by 7 bases and 6 bases, with 14 bases remaining between them. Germline loops: CDR1 SQVTM, CDR2 ANQGSEA. The CDR3 loop spans 12 amino acids. The CDR3 coding sequence is TGCAGCGGGGCAATTTTGGGGGATACGCAGTATTTT. Translation gives CSGAILGDTQYF.

This clonotype was counted ten times or more. CDR3 sequence reads: CASSLAGSGSYEQYF. CDR3 sequence (DNA): TGCGCCAGCAGCTTGGCCGGCTCAGGGAGTTACGAGCAGTACTTC. V is TRBV5-1 and J is TRBJ2-7; D might be TRBD1 or TRBD2, each matching 5 bases. Germline CDR1 is SGHRS and CDR2 is YFSETQ. V was pared by 0 bases and J by 4 bases, with 14 bases between. The CDR3 runs 15 residues.

Many counts were recorded for this clonotype. This sequence joins TRBV2 and TRBJ2-2, with a weak D call TRBD2 (5 bases). This CDR3 region has 16 residues. Trimming cost V 6 bases and J 1 base, with 15 bases left between them. From germline, CDR1 is SNHLY and CDR2 FYNNEI. The CDR3 DNA reads as TGTGCCAGCAGACCTTTCTCCGGAGGGAACACCGGGGAGCTGTTTTTT. This encodes CASRPFSGGNTGELFF.

There are many counts of this clonotype. The chain combines TRBV11-3 with TRBJ1-1, with D unclear. V lost 0 bases, J lost 0 bases, and 5 bases lay in between. The CDR3 has 14 residues. Germline V gives CDR1 SGHNT, CDR2 YENEEA. The DNA for the CDR3 is TGTGCCAGCAGCTTAGAAGACGTGAACACTGAAGCTTTCTTT. Translated: CASSLEDVNTEAFF.

Many counts were recorded for this clonotype. The chain has TRBV5-1 and TRBJ1-6; 8 positions match TRBD1. CDR1 is SGHRS, CDR2 YFSETQ, per germline. The V gene end was trimmed by 5 bases and the J gene end by 7 bases; junction bases not matched to a gene: 5. There are 14 residues in the CDR3. This CDR3 is CASRVDRGNSPLHF. The CDR3 DNA is TGCGCCAGCAGAGTTGACAGGGGCAATTCACCCCTCCACTTT.

This clonotype was recorded many times. This chain links TRBV30 with TRBJ2-5; unclear D gene. The CDR3 consists of 12 residues. The V and J ends lost 4 bases and 0 bases respectively, with 6 bases between them. Germline-derived CDR1 and CDR2 are GTSNPN and SVGIG (reference sequence). In DNA, the CDR3 is TGTGCCTGGACTTCGTACCAAGAGACCCAGTACTTC. It is translated as CAWTSYQETQYF.

The table lists this clonotype with many counts. The rearrangement uses TRBV28 and TRBJ2-7; D gene uncertain. This CDR3 is built from 14 residues. The V gene lost 7 bases and the J gene lost 0 bases, with 13 bases spanning the gap. Germline lookup yields CDR1 MDHEN and CDR2 SYDVKM. CDR3 DNA: TGTGCCAGCATCCCCCAGCTTAACTCCTACGAGCAGTACTTC. Translated: CASIPQLNSYEQYF.